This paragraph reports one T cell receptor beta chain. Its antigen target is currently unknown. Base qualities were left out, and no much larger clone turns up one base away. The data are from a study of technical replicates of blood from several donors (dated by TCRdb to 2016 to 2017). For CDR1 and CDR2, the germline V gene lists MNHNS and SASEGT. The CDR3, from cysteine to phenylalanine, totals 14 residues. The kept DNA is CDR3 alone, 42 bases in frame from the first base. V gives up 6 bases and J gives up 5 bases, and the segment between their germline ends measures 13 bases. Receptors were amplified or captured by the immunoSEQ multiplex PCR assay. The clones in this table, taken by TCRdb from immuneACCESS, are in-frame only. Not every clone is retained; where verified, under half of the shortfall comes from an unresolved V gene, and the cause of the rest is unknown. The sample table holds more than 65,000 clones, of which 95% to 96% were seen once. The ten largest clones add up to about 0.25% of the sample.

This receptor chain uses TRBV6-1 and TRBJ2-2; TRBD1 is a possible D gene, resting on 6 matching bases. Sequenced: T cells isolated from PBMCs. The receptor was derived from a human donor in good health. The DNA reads TGTGCCAGCAGGTCAAACAGGGAGACCGGGGAGCTGTTTTTT. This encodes CASRSNRETGELFF.